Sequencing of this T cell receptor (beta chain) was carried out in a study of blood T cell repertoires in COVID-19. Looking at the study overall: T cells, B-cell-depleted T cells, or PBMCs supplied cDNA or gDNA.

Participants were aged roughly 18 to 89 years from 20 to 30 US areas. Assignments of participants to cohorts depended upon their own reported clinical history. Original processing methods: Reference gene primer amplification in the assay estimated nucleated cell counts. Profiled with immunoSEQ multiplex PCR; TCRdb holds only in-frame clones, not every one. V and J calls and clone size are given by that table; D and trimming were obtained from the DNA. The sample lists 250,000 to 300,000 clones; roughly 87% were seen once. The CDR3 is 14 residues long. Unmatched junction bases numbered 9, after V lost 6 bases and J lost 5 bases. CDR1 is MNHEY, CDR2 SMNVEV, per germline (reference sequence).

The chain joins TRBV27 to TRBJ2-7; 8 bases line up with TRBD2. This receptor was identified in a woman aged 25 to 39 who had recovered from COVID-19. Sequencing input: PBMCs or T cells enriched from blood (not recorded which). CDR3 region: CASRRSGSLHEQYF. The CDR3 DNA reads TGTGCCAGCAGACGAAGCGGGAGCCTCCACGAGCAGTACTTC.